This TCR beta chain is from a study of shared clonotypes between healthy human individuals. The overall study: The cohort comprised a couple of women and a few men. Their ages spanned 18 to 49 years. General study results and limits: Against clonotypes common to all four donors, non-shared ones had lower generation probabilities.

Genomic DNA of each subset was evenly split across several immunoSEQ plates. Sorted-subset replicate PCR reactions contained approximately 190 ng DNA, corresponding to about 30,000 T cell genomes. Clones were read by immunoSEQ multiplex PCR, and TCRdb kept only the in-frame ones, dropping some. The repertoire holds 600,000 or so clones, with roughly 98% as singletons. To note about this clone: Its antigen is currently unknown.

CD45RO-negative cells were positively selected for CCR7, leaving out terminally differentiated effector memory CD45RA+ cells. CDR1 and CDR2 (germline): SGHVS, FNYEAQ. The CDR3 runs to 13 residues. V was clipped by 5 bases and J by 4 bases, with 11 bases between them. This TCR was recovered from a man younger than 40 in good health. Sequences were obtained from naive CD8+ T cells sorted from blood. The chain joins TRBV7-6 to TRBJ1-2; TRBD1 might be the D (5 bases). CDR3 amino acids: CASSRGGAYGYTF. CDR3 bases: TGTGCCAGCAGCCGGGGCGGTGCCTATGGCTACACCTTC. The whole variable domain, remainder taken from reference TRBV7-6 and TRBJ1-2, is GAGVSQSPRYKVTKRGQDVALRCDPISGHVSLYWYRQALGQGPEFLTYFNYEAQQDKSGLPNDRFSAERPEGSISTLTIQRTEQRDSAMYRCASSRGGAYGYTFGSGTRLTVV.